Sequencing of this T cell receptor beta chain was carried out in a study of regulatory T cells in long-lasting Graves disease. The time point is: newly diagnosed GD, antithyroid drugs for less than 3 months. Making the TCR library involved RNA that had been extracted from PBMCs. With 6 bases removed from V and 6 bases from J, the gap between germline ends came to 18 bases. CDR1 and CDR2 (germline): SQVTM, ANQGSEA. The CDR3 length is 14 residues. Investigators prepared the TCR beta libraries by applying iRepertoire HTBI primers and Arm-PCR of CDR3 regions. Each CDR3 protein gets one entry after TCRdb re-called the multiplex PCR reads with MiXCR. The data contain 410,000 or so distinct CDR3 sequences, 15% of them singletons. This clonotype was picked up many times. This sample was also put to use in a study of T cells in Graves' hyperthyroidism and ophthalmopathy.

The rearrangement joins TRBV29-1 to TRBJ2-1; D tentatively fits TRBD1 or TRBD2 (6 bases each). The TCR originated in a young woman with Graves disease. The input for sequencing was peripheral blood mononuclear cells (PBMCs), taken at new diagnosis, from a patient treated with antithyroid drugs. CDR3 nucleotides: TGCAGCGTAAAGGGGGGAGTAGGCTTCAATGAGCAGTTCTTC. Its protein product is CSVKGGVGFNEQFF.